Listed here are 29 T cell receptor beta chains from one sample, sequenced in a study of read filtering for tumor transcriptome and immune sequencing. The library was built from approximately 400 ng RNA with molecular barcoded adaptors for alpha/delta and beta/gamma chains. One entry per CDR3 protein, called by TCRdb with MiXCR from the reads. The sample lists roughly 38,000 distinct CDR3 sequences, over 11% occurring once. Sequenced input: a population of CD138-negative cells sorted from bone marrow. The receptors here all came from a donor at least 40 years old with multiple myeloma.

This chain uses TRBV4-1 with TRBJ2-6; no reliable D call. The CDR3 sequence is 15 residues long. Trimming shortened V by 1 base and J by 1 base, and 5 bases separated the two germline ends. Germline V gene lookup returns CDR1 MGHRA and CDR2 YSYEKL. CDR3 sequence (DNA): TGCGCCAGCAGCCAAGTTTTATCTGGGGCCAACGTCCTGACTTTC. Protein sequence: CASSQVLSGANVLTF.

The J gene is TRBJ1-3, the V gene TRBV20-1, with D possibly matching TRBD1 (6 bases). The germline gives CDR1 DFQATT, CDR2 SNEGSKA (reference sequence). There are 14 residues in the CDR3. The germline V and J ends were trimmed by 5 bases and 2 bases, with 13 bases remaining between them. Here the CDR3 DNA reads TGCAGTGCTCAAGAACAGGGTCCTGGAAACACCATATATTTT. It encodes CSAQEQGPGNTIYF.

Worth noting for this clonotype: A far larger clone is one base from this, pointing to a likely read error. This chain uses TRBV12-3 or TRBV12-4 with TRBJ1-1; 9 nucleotides line up with TRBD1. V shed 10 bases, J shed 6 bases, and the junction held 3 bases outside the gene matches. The CDR3 has 11 residues. CDR3 in amino acids: CANRDRAEAFF. In DNA form, the CDR3 reads TGTGCCAACAGGGACAGGGCTGAAGCTTTCTTT.

The table lists this clonotype with many counts. V and J are TRBV6-5 and TRBJ2-3; possibly TRBD1 for D (5 bases). Germline V gives CDR1 MNHEY, CDR2 SVGAGI. V lost 5 bases to trimming and J lost 3 bases, with 9 bases between them. CDR3 length: 13 amino acids. CDR3 region: CASSEQDTDTQYF. In nucleotides, the CDR3 is TGTGCCAGCAGTGAACAGGATACAGATACGCAGTATTTT.

This clonotype is medium-sized within its sample. V is TRBV5-1 and J is TRBJ2-1; TRBD2 matches at 7 bases. The CDR3 totals 19 residues. The V gene end was trimmed by 2 bases and the J gene end by 5 bases; junction bases not matched to a gene: 19. Germline assignment: CDR1 SGHRS and CDR2 YFSETQ. The CDR3 sequence is CASSLSTRRLLAAHNEQFF. DNA for the CDR3: TGCGCCAGCAGCTTATCAACTCGACGGTTGCTAGCGGCCCACAATGAGCAGTTCTTC.

This clonotype showed up many times. This chain links TRBV20-1 with TRBJ2-7; D not certain. The CDR3 spans 13 residues. V dropped 6 bases and J dropped 7 bases, with 19 bases sitting between them. Germline assignment: CDR1 DFQATT and CDR2 SNEGSKA (reference sequence). CDR3 nucleotides: TGCAGTGCAGGAGAAGGGAAAGGTTTAGAGCAGTACTTC. This translates into CSAGEGKGLEQYF.

This chain joins TRBV6-6 and TRBJ2-3; D may be TRBD1 (5 bases). The germline V and J ends were trimmed by 5 bases and 4 bases, with 13 bases remaining between them. The CDR3 spans 14 residues. Germline CDR1 reads MNHNY; CDR2 reads SVGAGI (reference sequence). The CDR3 is CASSRSGPPDTQYF. The DNA for the CDR3 is TGTGCCAGCAGTCGTTCAGGGCCCCCAGATACGCAGTATTTT.

This clonotype was counted ten times or more. In nucleotides, the CDR3 is TGTGCCAGCAGCGTAGGTTTGAACGTAGGTTCAGTCAATGAGCAGTTCTTC. Residues: CASSVGLNVGSVNEQFF. This rearrangement joins TRBV9 to TRBJ2-1; D ambiguous. Trimming shortened V by 0 bases and J by 6 bases, and 19 bases separated the two germline ends. Germline values: CDR1 SGDLS, CDR2 YYNGEE. The CDR3 sequence is 17 residues long.

Note on this clonotype: A much larger clonotype is one base distant, so this may be a read error. V gene TRBV4-1 combines with J gene TRBJ1-5; D ambiguous. The ends were cut back, 4 bases at V and 0 bases at J, with 16 bases in the middle. Germline-derived CDR1 and CDR2 are MGHRA and YSYEKL. CDR3 length equals 17 residues. The CDR3 nucleotides read TGCGCCAGCAGCCCCGGAGCATTTGGGGTTAGCAATCAGCCCCAGCATTTT. It codes for CASSPGAFGVSNQPQHF.

This clonotype was observed at least ten times. The chain carries TRBV7-8 and TRBJ1-4, with D possibly matching TRBD1 (5 bases). The germline gives CDR1 SGHVS, CDR2 FQNEAQ. The CDR3 totals 16 residues. Trimming left V 2 bases short and J 8 bases short, with 18 bases between. Written as DNA, the CDR3 is TGTGCCAGCAGCTTACGGGCCCCAGGGTTAAAAGAAAAACTGTTTTTT. It codes for CASSLRAPGLKEKLFF.

The V gene is TRBV28, the J gene TRBJ2-1, with D tentatively TRBD1 or TRBD2 (6 bases each). The CDR3 contains 14 residues. V lost 7 bases and J lost 8, with 18 bases in between. Germline V CDR1 and CDR2: MDHEN, SYDVKM. CDR3 sequence: CASTEVRRGHEQFF. CDR3 nucleotide sequence: TGTGCCAGCACCGAAGTCCGACGGGGGCATGAGCAGTTCTTC.

This clonotype came up many times. The CDR3 region is CASSTPGTGNTEAFF. The CDR3 region has the DNA TGTGCCAGCAGTACACCCGGGACAGGGAACACTGAAGCTTTCTTT. This chain links TRBV6-5 with TRBJ1-1, with 8 bases aligning to TRBD1. This CDR3 has 15 amino acids. With 5 bases clipped from V and 1 base from J, the junction kept 6 bases outside the gene matches. Germline CDR1 is MNHEY and CDR2 is SVGAGI.

This clonotype was seen repeatedly, ten times or more. V is TRBV20-1 and J is TRBJ1-6; 7 nucleotides line up with TRBD1. Trimming removed 1 base from V and 7 bases from J; junction bases left unmatched: 4. Germline V gene lookup returns CDR1 DFQATT and CDR2 SNEGSKA (reference sequence). The CDR3 loop spans 14 amino acids. The CDR3 protein is CSARGPGQNSPLHF. As DNA, the CDR3 is TGCAGTGCTAGAGGACCGGGACAGAATTCACCCCTCCACTTT.

This clonotype was recorded a few times. The chain combines TRBV9 with TRBJ2-7; a possible D gene is TRBD1 (5 bases). Germline V gene lookup returns CDR1 SGDLS and CDR2 YYNGEE. Between the trimmed V and J ends, which lost 0 bases and 2 bases, there was a span of 15 bases. The CDR3 totals 16 residues. CDR3 protein: CASSVGLGAQTYEQYF. In DNA, the CDR3 is TGTGCCAGCAGCGTAGGGTTAGGGGCACAGACCTACGAGCAGTACTTC.

This clonotype was observed many times. V gene TRBV12-3 or TRBV12-4 combines with J gene TRBJ2-7, with 9 bases matching TRBD1. The CDR3 loop spans 14 amino acids. The trim removed 5 bases at V and 6 bases at J, leaving 8 bases unmatched. The CDR3 is CASSAGTGFFEQYF. For the CDR3, the DNA is TGTGCCAGCAGTGCCGGGACAGGGTTTTTCGAGCAGTACTTC.

This rearrangement joins TRBV5-1 to TRBJ2-1, with 9 bases that match TRBD2. CDR3 length: 15 residues. With 1 base clipped from V and 11 bases from J, the junction kept 10 bases outside the gene matches. CDR1 is SGHRS and CDR2 is YFSETQ in the germline V gene. CDR3 amino acids: CASSLKTSGSDKQFF. DNA of the CDR3: TGCGCCAGCAGCTTGAAGACTAGCGGAAGCGATAAGCAGTTCTTC. Full variable domain (outside the CDR3, taken from reference TRBV5-1 and TRBJ2-1): KAGVTQTPRYLIKTRGQQVTLSCSPISGHRSVSWYQQTPGQGLQFLFEYFSETQRNKGNFPGRFSGRQFSNSRSEMNVSTLELGDSALYLCASSLKTSGSDKQFFGPGTRLTVL.

As regards this clonotype: This clone may be a read error of a much larger clone one base away. No conserved phenylalanine or tryptophan ends this CDR3, so it is likely a read error. The V call is TRBV7-9, the J call TRBJ2-7, with TRBD1 matching over 10 bases. J gave up 3 bases and V 3 bases, and 5 bases lay outside the gene matches. The CDR3 contains 15 residues. CDR1 is SEHNR, CDR2 FQNEAQ, per germline (reference sequence). The CDR3 spells CASSLGGDRGYEQYL. The DNA for the CDR3 is TGTGCCAGCAGCTTGGGGGGGGACAGGGGCTACGAGCAGTACCTC.

With respect to this clonotype: A far bigger clonotype differs at one base, so this is likely a read error. V usage is TRBV12-3 or TRBV12-4 and J usage is TRBJ1-5; 8 nucleotides line up with TRBD1. The CDR3 is 14 amino acids. Trimming at V came to 4 bases and at J to 7 bases, leaving 6 bases not matched to a gene. CDR3 sequence reads: CASSSGRGHQPQHF. CDR3 in DNA: TGTGCCAGCAGTTCGGGCAGGGGGCACCAGCCCCAGCATTTT.

On this clonotype: An end of the junction differs from the germline gene, which may be a read error. This chain links TRBV7-9 with TRBJ2-1, with D uncertain. Per the germline V gene, CDR1 is SEHNR and CDR2 is FQNEAQ (reference sequence). This CDR3 is built from 13 residues. The CDR3 region is CASGLARSNEQFF. In DNA, the CDR3 is TGTGCCAGCGGCTTGGCGCGTAGTAATGAGCAGTTCTTC.

This clonotype was seen only once. The chain's CDR3 is CASSLTGLSNQPQHF. CDR3 DNA: TGTGCCAGCAGCCTCACAGGACTTAGCAATCAGCCCCAGCATTTT. This chain connects TRBV7-2 to TRBJ1-5; the D gene is possibly TRBD1 (5 bases). Germline V gene lookup returns CDR1 SGHTA and CDR2 FQGNSA. The V end lost 5 bases, the J end lost 0 bases, and 11 bases lay between the germline ends. This CDR3 is built from 15 residues.

This clonotype was counted at least ten times. The chain employs TRBV27 and TRBJ1-5; D is unresolved. This CDR3 region has 14 residues. V was pared by 6 bases and J by 1 base, with 10 bases between. CDR1 MNHEY and CDR2 SMNVEV come from the germline V gene (reference sequence). The CDR3 loop reads CASREAESNQPQHF. CDR3 DNA sequence: TGTGCCAGCAGGGAAGCAGAAAGCAATCAGCCCCAGCATTTT.

This clonotype was observed many times. The chain links TRBV15 to TRBJ2-1; D is ambiguous. Germline CDR1 and CDR2: LNHNV and YYDKDF (reference sequence). The CDR3 runs to 15 residues. V was trimmed by 0 bases and J by 5 bases, leaving 11 bases between them. The CDR3 region is CATSRDQGWDNEQFF. CDR3 in DNA: TGTGCCACCAGCAGAGATCAAGGTTGGGACAATGAGCAGTTCTTC. Looking up the rest from reference TRBV15 and TRBJ2-1 gives the full variable domain: DAMVIQNPRYQVTQFGKPVTLSCSQTLNHNVMYWYQQKSSQAPKLLFHYYDKDFNNEADTPDNFQSRRPNTSFCFLDIRSPGLGDTAMYLCATSRDQGWDNEQFFGPGTRLTVL.

There are many counts of this clonotype. The chain is built from TRBV18 and TRBJ1-5; D gene ambiguous. This CDR3 spans 15 amino acids. Trimming stripped 3 bases from V and 3 bases from J, with 12 bases between. Germline V gene lookup returns CDR1 KGHSH and CDR2 LQKENI. CDR3 in amino acids: CASSPSSLFNQPQHF. The CDR3, as DNA: TGTGCCAGCTCACCTTCGTCCTTATTCAATCAGCCCCAGCATTTT.

Comment on this clonotype: A read error is possible here, since a much larger clone lies one base away. The DNA of the CDR3 is TGCAGCGTTGTTCATAGGTTGAGCTCCTACAATGGGCAGTTCTTC. Encoded protein: CSVVHRLSSYNGQFF. The chain joins TRBV29-1 to TRBJ2-1; unclear D gene. Germline loops: CDR1 SQVTM, CDR2 ANQGSEA. The CDR3 consists of 15 residues.

Regarding this clonotype: Lacking the conserved final phenylalanine or tryptophan, this CDR3 likely reflects a read error. V usage is TRBV11-2 and J usage is TRBJ2-1, with 10 bases identical to TRBD2. Germline CDR1 reads SGHAT; CDR2 reads FQNNGV. This CDR3 spans 17 amino acids. With V trimmed by 2 bases and J by 7 bases, 11 bases remained unmatched. The CDR3 DNA sequence: TGTGCCAGCAGCTTAAGGTCTTCCGCTAGCGGGAGTAATGAGCAGTTCCTC. It codes for CASSLRSSASGSNEQFL.

This clonotype was observed once. A much larger clone differs from this one at a single base, so this may be a read error. The chain is built from TRBV11-3 and TRBJ2-3; 7 bases are shared with TRBD1. The DNA end is a closer match to TRBJ1-5, so the J assignment may be wrong. The germline V gene encodes CDR1 SGHNT and CDR2 YENEEA. The CDR3 covers 14 residues. The CDR3 loop reads CASSPGQSTDTQHF. The CDR3 nucleotides read TGTGCCAGCAGCCCGGGACAGTCCACAGATACGCAGCATTTT.

This clonotype appeared a single time. Sequence at one end of the junction differs from germline and may be a read error. V is TRBV2 and J is TRBJ1-1, with 10 bases matching TRBD1. From germline, CDR1 is SNHLY and CDR2 FYNNEI. This CDR3 contains 14 residues. CDR3 in amino acids: CAGKRGTGDTGAFF. In DNA form, the CDR3 reads TGTGCCGGCAAACGCGGGACAGGGGACACTGGAGCTTTCTTT.

Details on this clonotype: A much more abundant neighbour one base away suggests this may be a read error. J is TRBJ2-5 and V is TRBV5-5; 10 nucleotides align to TRBD1. Per germline, CDR1 SGHKS and CDR2 YYEKEE (reference sequence). The CDR3 is made up of 16 amino acids. The CDR3 region is CASSRGLTGGGKTLYF. The CDR3, as DNA: TGTGCCAGCAGCCGGGGCCTGACAGGGGGCGGGAAGACCCTGTACTTC.

About this clonotype itself: A much more abundant neighbour one base away suggests this may be a read error. V usage is TRBV2 and J usage is TRBJ1-3, with a weak D call TRBD1 (6 bases). The CDR3 consists of 12 residues. CDR1 SNHLY and CDR2 FYNNEI come from the germline V gene. The CDR3 spells CASSDRGSTIYF. The CDR3 DNA follows: TGTGCCAGCAGTGACAGGGGAAGCACCATATATTTT.